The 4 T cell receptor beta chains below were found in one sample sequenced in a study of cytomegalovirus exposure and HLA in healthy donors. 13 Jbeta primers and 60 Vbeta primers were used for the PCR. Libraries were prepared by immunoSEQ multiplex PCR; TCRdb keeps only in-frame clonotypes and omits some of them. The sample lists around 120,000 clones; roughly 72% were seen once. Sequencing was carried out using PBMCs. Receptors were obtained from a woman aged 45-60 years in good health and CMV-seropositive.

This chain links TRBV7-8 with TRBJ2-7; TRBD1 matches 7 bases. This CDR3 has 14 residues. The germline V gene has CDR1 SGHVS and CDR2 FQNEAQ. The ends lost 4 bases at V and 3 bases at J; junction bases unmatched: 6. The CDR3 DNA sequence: TGTGCCAGCAGCTCCAGCAGACAGGGCTACGAGCAGTACTTC. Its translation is CASSSSRQGYEQYF.

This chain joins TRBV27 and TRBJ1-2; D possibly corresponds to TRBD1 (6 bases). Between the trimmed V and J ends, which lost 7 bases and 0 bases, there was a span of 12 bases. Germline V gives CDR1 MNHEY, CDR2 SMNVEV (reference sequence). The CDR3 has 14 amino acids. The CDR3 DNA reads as TGTGCCAGCAAATCAGGGGCGGCTAACTATGGCTACACCTTC. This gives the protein CASKSGAANYGYTF.

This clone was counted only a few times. DNA of the CDR3: TGCGCCAGCAGCTTGGAAACTAGCGGGGTTGAGCAGTTCTTC. Its translation: CASSLETSGVEQFF. The V and J genes are TRBV5-1 and TRBJ2-1, with 10 bases fitting TRBD2. CDR3 length: 14 amino acids. V shed 0 bases and J 9 bases; nucleotides not matched to a gene: 3. Germline-derived CDR1 and CDR2 are SGHRS and YFSETQ. Using reference TRBV5-1 and TRBJ2-1 for the parts outside the CDR3, the full variable domain is KAGVTQTPRYLIKTRGQQVTLSCSPISGHRSVSWYQQTPGQGLQFLFEYFSETQRNKGNFPGRFSGRQFSNSRSEMNVSTLELGDSALYLCASSLETSGVEQFFGPGTRLTVL.

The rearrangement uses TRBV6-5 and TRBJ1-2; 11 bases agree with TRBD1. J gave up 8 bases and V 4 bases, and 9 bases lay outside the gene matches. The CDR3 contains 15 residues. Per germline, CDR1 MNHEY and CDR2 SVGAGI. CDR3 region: CASSSPRTGGRGYTF. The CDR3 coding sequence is TGTGCCAGCAGTTCTCCTCGGACAGGGGGCCGCGGCTACACCTTC.